These T cell receptor beta chains were read from a single sample in a study of cytomegalovirus exposure and HLA in healthy donors. The protocol was immunoSEQ multiplex PCR, while the TCRdb copy is restricted to in-frame clones and leaves out a portion. The table lists approximately 100,000 clones, around 10% of them singletons. The source material was PBMCs. All receptors come from a man aged 35 to 55 in good health and CMV-seropositive. CDR3s include the opening cysteine and the closing phenylalanine or tryptophan. A D gene is named only where the DNA matches it firmly. Rows give clone size only sometimes, using once, few, many, or a class for an expanded clone.

clone_size	j_call	v_call	cdr3_length	d_call	cdr3_nt	cdr3_aa
-	TRBJ2-1	TRBV7-9	13	TRBD2	TGTGCCAGCAGGACCGGGACTAGCAATGAGCAGTTCTTC	CASRTGTSNEQFF
-	TRBJ2-7	TRBV5-6	12	-	TGTGCCAGCAGCTCCGACAGCTACGAGCAGTACTTC	CASSSDSYEQYF
few	TRBJ2-5	TRBV7-7	13	-	TGTGCTAGCAGCCGCCAGGGGCGGGAGACCCAGTACTTC	CASSRQGRETQYF
-	TRBJ2-3	TRBV13	18	TRBD2	TGTGCCAGCAGCTTAGAGGGACTAGCCCAGGCCGGCACAGATACGCCGTATTTT	CASSLEGLAQAGTDTPYF
few	TRBJ2-5	TRBV6-5	13	TRBD1	TGTGCCAGCAGTGGGACAGGGGAAGAGACCCAGTACTTC	CASSGTGEETQYF
few	TRBJ2-1	TRBV5-1	16	TRBD1	TGCGCCAGCAGCTTGGAGGGACAGGGGTTCTACAATGAGCAGTTCTTC	CASSLEGQGFYNEQFF
-	TRBJ2-5	TRBV18	13	-	TGTGCCAGTCCAGACAAGCCTGGGGAGACCCAGTACTTC	CASPDKPGETQYF
-	TRBJ2-7	TRBV7-3	16	-	TGTGCCAGCAGCCGACAGGGAGGAGGTAGCACCTACGAGCAGTACTTC	CASSRQGGGSTYEQYF
-	TRBJ2-7	TRBV5-1	16	-	TGCGCCAGCAGCTTGGTGGTAGCGGAAAGCTCCTACGAGCAGTACTTC	CASSLVVAESSYEQYF
-	TRBJ1-2	TRBV10-3	13	TRBD1	TGTGCCATCGGGTTGGACAGGGTTGGCGGCTACACCTTC	CAIGLDRVGGYTF
-	TRBJ2-1	TRBV2	14	TRBD2	TGTGCCAGCAGTGATCTAGCGGGAGGCAGGGAGCAGTTCTTC	CASSDLAGGREQFF
-	TRBJ2-7	TRBV9	16	-	TGTGCCAGCAGCTTAGAAAGGACAGGAGGGATGTACGAGCAGTACTTC	CASSLERTGGMYEQYF
-	TRBJ2-3	TRBV20-1	11	-	TGCAGTGAACTAGTCACAGATACGCAGTATTTT	CSELVTDTQYF
-	TRBJ1-2	TRBV28	12	TRBD1	TGTGCCAGCACACAGGGGAACTATGGCTACACCTTC	CASTQGNYGYTF